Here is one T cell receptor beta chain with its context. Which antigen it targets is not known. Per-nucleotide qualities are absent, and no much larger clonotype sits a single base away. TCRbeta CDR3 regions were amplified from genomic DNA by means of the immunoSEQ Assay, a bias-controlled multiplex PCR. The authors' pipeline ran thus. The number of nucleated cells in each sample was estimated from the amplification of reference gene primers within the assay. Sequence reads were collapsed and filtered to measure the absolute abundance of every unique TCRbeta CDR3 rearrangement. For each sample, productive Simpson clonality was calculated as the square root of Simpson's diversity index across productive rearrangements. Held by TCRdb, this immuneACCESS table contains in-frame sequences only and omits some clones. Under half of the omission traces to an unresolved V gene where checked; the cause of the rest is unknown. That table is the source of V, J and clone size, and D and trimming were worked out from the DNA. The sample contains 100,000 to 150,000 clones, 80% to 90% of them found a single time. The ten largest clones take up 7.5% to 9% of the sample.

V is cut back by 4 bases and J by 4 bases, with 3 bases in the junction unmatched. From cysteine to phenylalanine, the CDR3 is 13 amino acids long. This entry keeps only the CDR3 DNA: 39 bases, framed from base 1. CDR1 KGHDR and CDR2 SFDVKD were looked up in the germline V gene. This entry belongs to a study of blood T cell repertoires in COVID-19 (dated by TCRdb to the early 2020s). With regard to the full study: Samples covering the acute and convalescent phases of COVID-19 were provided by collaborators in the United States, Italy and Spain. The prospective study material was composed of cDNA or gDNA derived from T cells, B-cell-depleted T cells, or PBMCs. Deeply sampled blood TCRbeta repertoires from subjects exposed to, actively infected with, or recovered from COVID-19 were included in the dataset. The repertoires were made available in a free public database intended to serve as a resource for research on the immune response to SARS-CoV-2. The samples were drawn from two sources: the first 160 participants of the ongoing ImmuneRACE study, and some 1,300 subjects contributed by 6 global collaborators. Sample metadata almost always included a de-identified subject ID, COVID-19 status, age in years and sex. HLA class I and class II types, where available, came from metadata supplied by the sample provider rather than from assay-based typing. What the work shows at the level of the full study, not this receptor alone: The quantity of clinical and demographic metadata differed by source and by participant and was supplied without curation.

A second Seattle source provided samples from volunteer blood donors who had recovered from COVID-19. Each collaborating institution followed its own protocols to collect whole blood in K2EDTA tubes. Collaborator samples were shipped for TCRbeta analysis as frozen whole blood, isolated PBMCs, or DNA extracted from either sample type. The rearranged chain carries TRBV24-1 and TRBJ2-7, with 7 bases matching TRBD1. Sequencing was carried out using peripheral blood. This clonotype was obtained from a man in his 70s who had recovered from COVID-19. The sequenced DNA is TGTGCCACCAGTGAGGCAGGGGGTTACGAGCAGTACTTC. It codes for CATSEAGGYEQYF.